The 25 T cell receptor beta chains listed next were all sequenced from one sample in a study of shared clonotypes between healthy human individuals. The naive CD8 population came from CD45RO-negative cells selected for CCR7, without terminally differentiated effector memory CD45RA+ cells. The data were produced by immunoSEQ multiplex PCR, yet TCRdb's version contains in-frame clones alone and is incomplete. The sample carries some 1,900,000 clones, about 95% recorded once. Sequenced sample: naive CD8+ T cells sorted from blood. The receptor source for this set is a young man in good health.

CDR3 protein: CSVEGLTYEQYF. The CDR3 nucleotides are TGCAGCGTTGAAGGGCTTACCTACGAGCAGTACTTC. The chain carries TRBV29-1 and TRBJ2-7, with D unclear. There are 12 residues in the CDR3. The germline V gene has CDR1 SQVTM and CDR2 ANQGSEA. The V end was cut by 1 base, the J end by 2 bases, with 6 bases between.

The chain is built from TRBV10-3 and TRBJ1-5; D is uncertain. Trimming cost V 0 bases and J 0 bases, with 12 bases left between them. CDR1 is ENHRY, CDR2 SYGVKD, per germline. CDR3 size: 17 residues. The CDR3 region has the DNA TGTGCCATCAGTGAGTCGGGAGGGCCCTATAGCAATCAGCCCCAGCATTTT. Translation gives CAISESGGPYSNQPQHF.

The rearrangement joins TRBV2 to TRBJ2-7; 8 nucleotides align to TRBD2. From germline, CDR1 is SNHLY and CDR2 FYNNEI. V was pared by 6 bases and J by 5 bases, with 9 bases of the junction left unmatched. The CDR3 runs to 14 residues. Here the CDR3 reads CASSDLAGVHEQYF. The CDR3 DNA reads TGTGCCAGCAGCGATCTAGCGGGCGTCCACGAGCAGTACTTC.

This rearrangement joins TRBV4-1 to TRBJ2-4; D remains unclear. Germline assignment: CDR1 MGHRA and CDR2 YSYEKL. The CDR3 covers 13 residues. Trimming cost V 1 base and J 3 bases, with 4 bases left between them. The CDR3 nucleotides read TGCGCCAGCAGCCAAGGGGGCAAAAACATTCAGTACTTC. This translates into CASSQGGKNIQYF.

J is TRBJ1-2 and V is TRBV12-5, with D tentatively TRBD1 (5 bases). V shed 8 bases and J shed 5 bases, with 12 bases lying between them. CDR1 LGHNT and CDR2 FRNRAP come from the germline V gene. The CDR3 is 12 amino acids. The CDR3 sequence: CASRLGGYGYTF. The CDR3 nucleotides read TGTGCTAGTCGACTGGGGGGATATGGCTACACCTTC.

The chain employs TRBV14 and TRBJ2-3; possibly TRBD2 for D (5 bases). V dropped 0 bases and J dropped 8 bases, with 15 bases sitting between them. There are 15 residues in the CDR3. Looked up from germline, CDR1 is SGHDN and CDR2 is FVKESK. CDR3 sequence: CASSQEGLYGGTQYF. CDR3 coding DNA: TGTGCCAGCAGCCAAGAAGGCCTCTATGGAGGTACGCAGTATTTT.

This chain uses TRBV5-4 with TRBJ1-5; D call uncertain. The germline V and J ends were trimmed by 3 bases and 3 bases, with 7 bases remaining between them. The CDR3 is 13 residues long. Germline CDR1 is SGHNT and CDR2 is YYREEE (reference sequence). DNA for the CDR3: TGTGCCAGCAGCTCCGGGCCCAATCAGCCCCAGCATTTT. This codes for CASSSGPNQPQHF.

The chain couples TRBV25-1 to TRBJ1-1; D unclear. V was clipped by 1 base and J by 0 bases, with 12 bases between them. Germline V CDR1 and CDR2: MGHDK, SYGVNS. The CDR3 has 16 amino acids. CDR3 sequence reads: CASSELVADMNTEAFF. The CDR3 DNA reads as TGTGCCAGCAGTGAATTAGTGGCAGACATGAACACTGAAGCTTTCTTT.

The chain combines TRBV6-6 with TRBJ1-1; tentatively, D is TRBD1 (6 bases). CDR1 and CDR2 (germline): MNHNY, SVGAGI (reference sequence). The CDR3 covers 14 residues. The V gene lost 7 bases and the J gene lost 2 bases, with 14 bases spanning the gap. The CDR3 here is CASTITQGNTEAFF. The CDR3 nucleotides are TGTGCCAGCACGATCACACAGGGTAACACTGAAGCTTTCTTT.

The genes are TRBV4-2 and TRBJ1-1; D unresolved. This CDR3 comprises 14 residues. The V gene lost 4 bases and the J gene lost 6 bases, with 15 bases spanning the gap. From germline, CDR1 is LGHNA and CDR2 YNFKEQ. The CDR3 DNA sequence: TGTGCCAGCAGCCCTCAAGGAACCATCGCTGAAGCTTTCTTT. Translation gives CASSPQGTIAEAFF.

This sequence joins TRBV27 and TRBJ1-5; 8 bases fit TRBD1. V lost 3 bases to trimming and J lost 1 base; unmatched junction nucleotides: 5. Per the germline V gene, CDR1 is MNHEY and CDR2 is SMNVEV (reference sequence). This CDR3 is 16 amino acids long. CDR3 sequence: CASSLGGQASNQPQHF. In DNA form, the CDR3 reads TGTGCCAGCAGTTTGGGGGGACAGGCGAGCAATCAGCCCCAGCATTTT.

The V and J genes are TRBV6-1 and TRBJ2-7, with D uncertain. The CDR3 extends over 17 amino acids. Germline V lookup: CDR1 MNHNS, CDR2 SASEGT. Trimming pared 2 bases from V and 0 bases from J, leaving 17 bases between. The CDR3 DNA reads TGTGCCAGCAGTGAACGCCGCGTGGCAGGAGCCTCCTACGAGCAGTACTTC. It codes for CASSERRVAGASYEQYF.

CDR3 nucleotide sequence: TGTGCCAGCAGTGAGGTAGGGCTAGCGGGAGAGGGATACGAGCAGTACTTC. Translating gives CASSEVGLAGEGYEQYF. The V gene is TRBV2, the J gene TRBJ2-7; 10 positions agree with TRBD2. Trimming at V came to 3 bases and at J to 4 bases, leaving 12 bases not matched to a gene. The CDR3 is 17 residues long. Germline lookup yields CDR1 SNHLY and CDR2 FYNNEI.

The rearrangement joins TRBV6-1 to TRBJ2-7; D perhaps matches TRBD2 (6 bases). V was clipped by 2 bases and J by 3 bases, with 11 bases between them. CDR3 length equals 14 residues. CDR1 MNHNS and CDR2 SASEGT come from the germline V gene. CDR3 loop: CASSEYRGFYEQYF. CDR3 nucleotide sequence: TGTGCCAGCAGTGAATATCGGGGGTTCTACGAGCAGTACTTC.

The rearrangement links TRBV6-4 to TRBJ2-1; 8 bases map to TRBD2. The CDR3 totals 16 residues. The germline V gene encodes CDR1 MRHNA and CDR2 SNTAGT. J lost 10 bases, V lost 5 bases, and 16 bases had no gene match. The CDR3 DNA sequence: TGTGCCAGCAGTCTCCGAGCGGGGGCCCCCCTGGGGGAGCAGTTCTTC. It translates to CASSLRAGAPLGEQFF.

This clone came up once. The rearrangement uses TRBV28 and TRBJ1-5; 8 bases align to TRBD1. The V gene end was trimmed by 5 bases and the J gene end by 5 bases; junction bases not matched to a gene: 8. The CDR3 length is 15 residues. The germline V gene encodes CDR1 MDHEN and CDR2 SYDVKM. The CDR3 nucleotides read TGTGCCAGCAGTCCTGTGGACAGGGAATATCAGCCCCAGCATTTT. This gives the protein CASSPVDREYQPQHF. The full variable domain, in which reference TRBV28 and TRBJ1-5 provide the parts outside the CDR3, is DVKVTQSSRYLVKRTGEKVFLECVQDMDHENMFWYRQDPGLGLRLIYFSYDVKMKEKGDIPEGYSVSREKKERFSLILESASTNQTSMYLCASSPVDREYQPQHFGDGTRLSIL.

With respect to this clone: The sample contains more than one DNA sequence encoding this CDR3. The rearrangement uses TRBV27 and TRBJ2-7, with 11 bases identical to TRBD2. Germline trimming cut 0 bases from V and 2 bases from J; bases unmatched to any gene: 3. The CDR3 has 16 residues. Per the germline V gene, CDR1 is MNHEY and CDR2 is SMNVEV (reference sequence). CDR3 nucleotides: TGTGCCAGCAGTTTATCTAGCGGGGGGGTTCCCTACGAGCAGTACTTC. It specifies CASSLSSGGVPYEQYF.

This clone has just one count. The chain combines TRBV28 with TRBJ2-7; D tentatively fits TRBD1 or TRBD2 (5 bases each). CDR3 length: 15 residues. Between the trimmed V and J ends, which lost 5 bases and 2 bases, there was a span of 16 bases. The germline gives CDR1 MDHEN, CDR2 SYDVKM. For the CDR3, the DNA is TGTGCCAGCAGTCTAACCGGGACGGACCCCTACGAGCAGTACTTC. Translation gives CASSLTGTDPYEQYF.

This clone was counted a single time. The chain joins TRBV27 to TRBJ2-3, with a possible D match to TRBD1 (5 bases). CDR1 is MNHEY, CDR2 SMNVEV, per germline (reference sequence). This CDR3 is built from 14 residues. V was pared by 1 base and J by 4 bases, with 9 bases between. The CDR3 region has the DNA TGTGCCAGCAGTTTATGGACATCCGCAGATACGCAGTATTTT. This encodes CASSLWTSADTQYF.

The chain carries TRBV5-1 and TRBJ2-7; D possibly matches TRBD1 or TRBD2 (5 bases each). V shed 4 bases and J shed 3 bases, with 11 bases lying between them. CDR3 length equals 13 residues. CDR1 and CDR2 from the germline V gene are SGHRS and YFSETQ. The CDR3 nucleotides are TGCGCCAGCAGCCCCGGGACCATCTACGAGCAGTACTTC. It translates to CASSPGTIYEQYF.

The genes are TRBV7-9 and TRBJ2-5; a possible D gene is TRBD2 (6 bases). Germline values: CDR1 SEHNR, CDR2 FQNEAQ (reference sequence). CDR3 length: 19 amino acids. V lost 5 bases, J lost 1 base, and 26 bases lay in between. CDR3 sequence (DNA): TGTGCCAGCAGCCCCGGCCCAGGGACTGACTTTGAAATCCAAGAGACCCAGTACTTC. This codes for CASSPGPGTDFEIQETQYF.

J is TRBJ2-2 and V is TRBV5-1; maybe TRBD2 (5 bases). The CDR3 length is 17 residues. The V gene lost 5 bases and the J gene lost 4 bases, with 21 bases spanning the gap. CDR1 is SGHRS, CDR2 YFSETQ, per germline. In DNA, the CDR3 is TGCGCCAGCAGATCGGAAAGCGGCCGGGGTGGCACCGGGGAGCTGTTTTTT. Protein product: CASRSESGRGGTGELFF.

CDR3 sequence (DNA): TGTGCCAGCAGCCCCCTTGGAGGGGGGAACACCGGGGAGCTGTTTTTT. It translates to CASSPLGGGNTGELFF. V is TRBV7-3 and J is TRBJ2-2; D possibly uses TRBD1 or TRBD2 (6 bases each). Germline V CDR1 and CDR2: SGHTA, FQGTGA. V lost 5 bases to trimming and J lost 1 base, with 14 bases between them. This CDR3 has 16 residues.

The V gene is TRBV30, the J gene TRBJ2-5; D might be TRBD1 (5 bases). Trimming left V 5 bases short and J 0 bases short, with 10 bases between. Germline loops: CDR1 GTSNPN, CDR2 SVGIG (reference sequence). The CDR3 is made up of 13 amino acids. In DNA form, the CDR3 reads TGTGCCTGGGGGGCAGAAAACCAAGAGACCCAGTACTTC. Protein: CAWGAENQETQYF.

V usage is TRBV4-1 and J usage is TRBJ1-1; D is possibly TRBD1 (5 bases). V shed 0 bases and J shed 0 bases, with 11 bases lying between them. Germline V gene lookup returns CDR1 MGHRA and CDR2 YSYEKL. The length of the CDR3 is 16 residues. DNA of the CDR3: TGCGCCAGCAGCCAAGAGATTCCGGGGCTGAACACTGAAGCTTTCTTT. This gives the protein CASSQEIPGLNTEAFF.